This T cell receptor (beta chain) was documented in a study of blood T cells in healthy people across ages. Study in general: The template switching approach captured approximately one barcoded beta molecule for every two T cells.

Germline trimming cut 0 bases from V and 5 bases from J; bases unmatched to any gene: 4. The CDR3 sequence is 14 residues long. The germline gives CDR1 SGDLS, CDR2 YYNGEE. A second about 7 to 11 cycle PCR used barcoded and J-beta primers. Carrying 12 random nucleotides, a template-switch adaptor labeled each individual cDNA molecule. Each CDR3 protein gets one entry after TCRdb re-called the 5' RACE reads with MiXCR. In the table there are around 1,000,000 distinct CDR3 sequences, 25% of which are singletons. This clonotype was seen only a few times. These sequences were also reported in another study, on T cells of mothers and their children.

This chain connects TRBV9 to TRBJ2-5; the match to TRBD1 covers 7 bases. Sequencing used blood. The sequence was obtained from a girl aged 2 to 9 in good health. The CDR3 bases are TGTGCCAGCAGCGTAGGACAGGGTGTCGAGACCCAGTACTTC. Amino acids: CASSVGQGVETQYF. The full variable domain, completed using reference TRBV9 and TRBJ2-5, is DSGVTQTPKHLITATGQRVTLRCSPRSGDLSVYWYQQSLDQGLQFLIQYYNGEERAKGNILERFSAQQFPDLHSELNLSSLELGDSALYFCASSVGQGVETQYFGPGTRLLVL.